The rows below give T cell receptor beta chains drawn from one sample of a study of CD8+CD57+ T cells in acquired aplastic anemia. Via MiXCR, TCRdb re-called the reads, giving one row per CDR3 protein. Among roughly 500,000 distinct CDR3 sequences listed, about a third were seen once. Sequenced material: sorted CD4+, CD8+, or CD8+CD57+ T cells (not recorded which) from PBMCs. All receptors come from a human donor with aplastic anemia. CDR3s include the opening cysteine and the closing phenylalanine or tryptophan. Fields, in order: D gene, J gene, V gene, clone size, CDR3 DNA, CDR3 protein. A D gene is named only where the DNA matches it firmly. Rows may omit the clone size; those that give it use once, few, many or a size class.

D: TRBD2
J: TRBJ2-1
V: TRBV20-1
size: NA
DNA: TGCAGTGCTAGCCCCGGGACTAGCGGGGTTTGGGAGCAGTTCTTC
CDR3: CSASPGTSGVWEQFF

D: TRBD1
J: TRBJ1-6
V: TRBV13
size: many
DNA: TGTGCCAGCAGCCCGCAGGGGGCAGGCTCACCCCTCCACTTT
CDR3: CASSPQGAGSPLHF

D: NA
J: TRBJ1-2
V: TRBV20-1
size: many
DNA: TGCAGTGCTACGAGCCGGGATGGCTACACCTTC
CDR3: CSATSRDGYTF

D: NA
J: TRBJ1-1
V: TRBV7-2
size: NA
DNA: TGTGCCAGCAGCCCCCAGGGAGGTGAAGCTTTCTTT
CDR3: CASSPQGGEAFF

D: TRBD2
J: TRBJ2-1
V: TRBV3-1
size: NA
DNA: TGTGCCAGCAGCCGGACTAGCGGGCAGACTGAGCAGTTCTTC
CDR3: CASSRTSGQTEQFF

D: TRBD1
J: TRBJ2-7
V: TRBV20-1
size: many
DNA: TGCAGTGCTAGCCGGGACAGGGCCTACGAGCAGTACTTC
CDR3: CSASRDRAYEQYF

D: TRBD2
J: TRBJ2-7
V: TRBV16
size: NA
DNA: TGTGCCAGCAGCCAAGAAAAGAGGAGCGGGAGTTACGAGCAGTACTTC
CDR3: CASSQEKRSGSYEQYF

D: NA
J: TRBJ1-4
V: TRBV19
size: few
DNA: TGTGCCAGTAGTATAGTAGGAGCAACTAATGAAAAACTGTTTTTT
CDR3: CASSIVGATNEKLFF

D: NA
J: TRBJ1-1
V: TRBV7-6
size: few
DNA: TGTGCCAGCAGCCTCCCCCGGCAAGCTTTCTTT
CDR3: CASSLPRQAFF

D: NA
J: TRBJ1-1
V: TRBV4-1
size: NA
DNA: TGCGCCAGCCGGAGAGGGACCCTGATCACTGAAGCTTTCTTT
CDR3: CASRRGTLITEAFF

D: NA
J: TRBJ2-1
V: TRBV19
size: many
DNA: TGTGCCAGTAGTATAGGCCTAGCCCGGTACAATGAGCAGTTCTTC
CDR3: CASSIGLARYNEQFF

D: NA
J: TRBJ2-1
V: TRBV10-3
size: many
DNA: TGTGCCATCAGTGACCCACCGGCAGCGTCGGGTGAGCAGTTCTTC
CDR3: CAISDPPAASGEQFF

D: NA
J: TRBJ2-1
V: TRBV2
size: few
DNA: TGTGCCAGCAGTGGGCGAGCCCCGAGCTCCTACAATGAGCAGTTCTTC
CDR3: CASSGRAPSSYNEQFF

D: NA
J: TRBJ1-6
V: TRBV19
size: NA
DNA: TGTGCCAGTAGTATAGTCGGGCCGGATAATTCACCCCTCCACTTT
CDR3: CASSIVGPDNSPLHF

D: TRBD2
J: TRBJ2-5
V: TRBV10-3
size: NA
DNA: TGTGCCATCAGTGAGCAACTAGCGGGGGGAGAGACCCAGTACTTC
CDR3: CAISEQLAGGETQYF

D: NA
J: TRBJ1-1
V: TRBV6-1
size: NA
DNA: TGTGCCAGCACTGGCCACTTGAACACTGAAGCTTTCTTT
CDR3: CASTGHLNTEAFF

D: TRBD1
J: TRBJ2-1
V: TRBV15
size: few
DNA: TGTGCCACCAGCAGGGTTACAGGGGGCAATGAGCAGTTCTTC
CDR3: CATSRVTGGNEQFF

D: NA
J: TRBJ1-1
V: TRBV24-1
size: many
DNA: TGTGCCACCAGTGATTCCCGGGTTTGGATAGGAGCTTTCTTT
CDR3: CATSDSRVWIGAFF

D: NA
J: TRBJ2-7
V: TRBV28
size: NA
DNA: TGTGGCACCTCGAGCTCCTACGAGCAGTACTTC
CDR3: CGTSSSYEQYF

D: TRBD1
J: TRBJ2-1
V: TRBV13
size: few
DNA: TGTGCCAGCAGCTTGGGACAGGGGGCGAACAATGAGCAGTTCTTC
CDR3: CASSLGQGANNEQFF

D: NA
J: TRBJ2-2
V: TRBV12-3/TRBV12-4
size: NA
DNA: TGTGCCAGCAGTTTTAAGGGGACCGCCTTCACCGGGGAGCTGTTTTTT
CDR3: CASSFKGTAFTGELFF

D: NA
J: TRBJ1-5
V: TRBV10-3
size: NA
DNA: TGTGCCATCAGTGTTTCTTCAGATCAGCCCCAGCATTTT
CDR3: CAISVSSDQPQHF